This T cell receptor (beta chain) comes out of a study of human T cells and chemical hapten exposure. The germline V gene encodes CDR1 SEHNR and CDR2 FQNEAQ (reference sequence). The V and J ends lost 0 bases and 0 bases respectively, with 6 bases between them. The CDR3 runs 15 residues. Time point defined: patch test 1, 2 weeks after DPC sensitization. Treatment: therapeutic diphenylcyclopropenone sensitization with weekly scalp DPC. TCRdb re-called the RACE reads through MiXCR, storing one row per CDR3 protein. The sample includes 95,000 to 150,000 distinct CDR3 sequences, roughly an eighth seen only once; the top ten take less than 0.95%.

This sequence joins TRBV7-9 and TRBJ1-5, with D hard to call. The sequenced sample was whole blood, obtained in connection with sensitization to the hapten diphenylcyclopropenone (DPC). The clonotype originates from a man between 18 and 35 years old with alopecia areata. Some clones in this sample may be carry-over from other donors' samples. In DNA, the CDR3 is TGTGCCAGCAGCTTAGCCGGAGATAGCAATCAGCCCCAGCATTTT. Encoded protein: CASSLAGDSNQPQHF.